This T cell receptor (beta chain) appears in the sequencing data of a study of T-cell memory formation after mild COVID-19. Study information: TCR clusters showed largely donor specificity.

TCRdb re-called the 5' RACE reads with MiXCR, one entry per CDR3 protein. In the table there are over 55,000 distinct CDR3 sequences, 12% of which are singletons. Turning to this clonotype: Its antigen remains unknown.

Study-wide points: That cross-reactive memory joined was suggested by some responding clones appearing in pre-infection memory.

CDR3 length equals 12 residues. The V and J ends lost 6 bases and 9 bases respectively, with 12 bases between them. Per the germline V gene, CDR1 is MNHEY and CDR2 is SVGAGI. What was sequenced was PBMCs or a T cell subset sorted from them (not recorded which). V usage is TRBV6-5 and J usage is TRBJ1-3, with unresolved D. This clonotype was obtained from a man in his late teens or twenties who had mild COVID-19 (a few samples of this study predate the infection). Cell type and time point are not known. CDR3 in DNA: TGTGCCAGCAGGAGCTCGGAGGGCACCATATATTTT. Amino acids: CASRSSEGTIYF.